The 20 T cell receptor beta chains presented below share a single source sample, sequenced in a study of cytomegalovirus exposure and HLA in healthy donors. This PCR relied on a set of 60 Vbeta primers and 13 Jbeta primers. Generated by immunoSEQ multiplex PCR, the TCRdb table keeps only in-frame clones and is missing some. The repertoire includes more than 85,000 clones, 60% to 85% of them detected once, and about 8.3% sits in the top ten. The specimen sequenced was PBMCs. These receptors all stem from a woman in her thirties or forties in good health and CMV-seropositive.

This clone was counted once. The CDR3 is CASSISTYSTDTQYF. The CDR3 nucleotides are TGTGCCAGTAGTATCTCCACTTATAGCACAGATACGCAGTATTTT. The V call is TRBV19, the J call TRBJ2-3; D unclear. Germline V gene data show CDR1 as LNHDA and CDR2 as SQIVND (reference sequence). V dropped 3 bases and J dropped 0 bases, with 10 bases sitting between them. This CDR3 comprises 15 residues.

The genes are TRBV27 and TRBJ1-5; D may be TRBD1 (5 bases). The CDR3 spans 14 residues. Trimming removed 3 bases at V and 4 bases at J, with 10 bases between. Germline CDR1 reads MNHEY; CDR2 reads SMNVEV (reference sequence). DNA for the CDR3: TGTGCCAGCAGTTTGCGGCAGGGAAATCAGCCCCAGCATTTT. This sequence encodes CASSLRQGNQPQHF.

In regard to this clone: A junction boundary mismatches the germline segment, possibly from a read error. This chain uses TRBV7-9 with TRBJ1-2; 8 bases map to TRBD1. Germline lookup yields CDR1 SEHNR and CDR2 FQNEAQ (reference sequence). This CDR3 region has 14 residues. Here the CDR3 DNA reads TGTTCCAGCAGCTTAGGGACAGGACCTGATGGCTACACCTTC. This gives the protein CSSSLGTGPDGYTF.

Notes on this clone: One end of the junction does not line up with germline, which may come from a read error. The chain's CDR3 is CSVGLLGADTQCF. DNA for the CDR3: TGCAGCGTTGGCCTTCTAGGGGCAGATACGCAGTGTTTT. The J gene is TRBJ2-3, the V gene TRBV29-1; a possible D gene is TRBD1 (5 bases). The CDR3 contains 13 residues. Per the germline V gene, CDR1 is SQVTM and CDR2 is ANQGSEA.

V and J are TRBV29-1 and TRBJ2-2, with TRBD1 as a possible D gene (6 bases). Between the trimmed V and J ends, which lost 7 bases and 0 bases, there was a span of 12 bases. This CDR3 spans 14 amino acids. Per germline, CDR1 SQVTM and CDR2 ANQGSEA. CDR3 nucleotide sequence: TGCAGCGCCGAGAGGGGGACGAACACCGGGGAGCTGTTTTTT. Amino acids: CSAERGTNTGELFF.

This clone has a handful of counts. This rearrangement joins TRBV5-1 to TRBJ2-3; the D gene is possibly TRBD1 (6 bases). The germline CDR1 and CDR2 sequences are SGHRS and YFSETQ. Trimming removed 0 bases at V and 4 bases at J, with 9 bases between. This CDR3 contains 14 residues. The CDR3 DNA sequence: TGCGCCAGCAGCTTGGGGGGACAATCAGATACGCAGTATTTT. Its protein is CASSLGGQSDTQYF. Filled out from reference TRBV5-1 and TRBJ2-3, the complete variable domain reads KAGVTQTPRYLIKTRGQQVTLSCSPISGHRSVSWYQQTPGQGLQFLFEYFSETQRNKGNFPGRFSGRQFSNSRSEMNVSTLELGDSALYLCASSLGGQSDTQYFGPGTRLTVL.

The rearrangement uses TRBV7-2 and TRBJ2-7; 8 bases fit TRBD2. The V and J ends lost 3 bases and 5 bases, in that order; junction bases with no gene match: 9. CDR1 and CDR2 from the germline V gene are SGHTA and FQGNSA. The CDR3 runs to 15 residues. The CDR3 sequence: CASSLDRGGFNEQYF. In DNA, the CDR3 is TGTGCCAGCAGCTTGGACCGGGGGGGCTTCAACGAGCAGTACTTC.

The chain employs TRBV5-4 and TRBJ2-7; 7 positions agree with TRBD1. The CDR3 covers 14 residues. From germline, CDR1 is SGHNT and CDR2 YYREEE (reference sequence). After removal of 4 bases from V and 4 bases from J, the junction contained 8 bases not matched to a gene. As DNA, the CDR3 is TGTGCCAGCAGCGGGAGACAGGGTGGATACGAGCAGTACTTC. It encodes CASSGRQGGYEQYF.

V usage is TRBV13 and J usage is TRBJ2-1; TRBD2 aligns across 13 bases. With 5 bases clipped from V and 6 bases from J, the junction kept 4 bases outside the gene matches. Looked up from germline, CDR1 is PRHDT and CDR2 is FYEKMQ (reference sequence). The CDR3 has 15 amino acids. The CDR3 bases are TGTGCCAGCAGCCCGTGGACTAGCGGGAGCAATGAGCAGTTCTTC. Encoded protein: CASSPWTSGSNEQFF.

The chain employs TRBV5-1 and TRBJ2-7, with 8 positions matching TRBD1. This CDR3 has 14 amino acids. V shed 1 base and J 4 bases; nucleotides not matched to a gene: 4. CDR1 is SGHRS and CDR2 is YFSETQ in the germline V gene. The CDR3 loop is CASSLLQGAYEQYF. The DNA of the CDR3 is TGCGCCAGCAGCTTGCTGCAGGGGGCTTACGAGCAGTACTTC.

The V and J genes are TRBV6-6 and TRBJ2-1; TRBD2 agrees at 13 bases. The CDR3 is 13 amino acids. The V and J ends lost 8 bases and 9 bases, in that order; junction bases with no gene match: 4. In germline, CDR1 is MNHNY, CDR2 SVGAGI (reference sequence). The CDR3 region is CASGLAGVSEQFF. Written as DNA, the CDR3 is TGTGCCAGCGGACTAGCGGGAGTGTCTGAGCAGTTCTTC.

The chain joins TRBV11-2 to TRBJ2-1; the D gene is possibly TRBD1 (7 bases). The CDR3 sequence is 16 residues long. Germline CDR1 and CDR2: SGHAT and FQNNGV. Trimming pared 3 bases from V and 9 bases from J, leaving 21 bases between. The CDR3 DNA is TGTGCCAGCAGCTTGACAGGGACTGTCACCTTTGGTGAGCAGTTCTTC. As protein: CASSLTGTVTFGEQFF.

This chain links TRBV5-6 with TRBJ2-5; TRBD1 aligns across 7 bases. V gave up 0 bases and J gave up 2 bases; unmatched junction bases: 1. The CDR3 has 14 residues. CDR1 and CDR2 (germline): SGHDT, YYEEEE. The CDR3 sequence is CASSLEQGQETQYF. The CDR3 DNA sequence: TGTGCCAGCAGCTTGGAACAGGGGCAAGAGACCCAGTACTTC. The variable domain in full, completed from reference TRBV5-6 and TRBJ2-5, reads DAGVTQSPTHLIKTRGQQVTLRCSPKSGHDTVSWYQQALGQGPQFIFQYYEEEERQRGNFPDRFSGHQFPNYSSELNVNALLLGDSALYLCASSLEQGQETQYFGPGTRLLVL.

The rearrangement links TRBV5-1 to TRBJ2-5, with D possibly being TRBD1 (5 bases). The CDR3 spans 14 residues. Germline V CDR1 and CDR2: SGHRS, YFSETQ. The V end was cut by 4 bases, the J end by 2 bases, with 12 bases between. The CDR3 protein is CASSPWGAQETQYF. The CDR3, as DNA: TGCGCCAGCAGCCCCTGGGGCGCTCAAGAGACCCAGTACTTC.

The chain has TRBV5-6 and TRBJ2-7, with 13 bases that match TRBD2. V was clipped by 4 bases and J by 2 bases; unmatched bases: 12. CDR3 length: 18 amino acids. Germline V gene data show CDR1 as SGHDT and CDR2 as YYEEEE. CDR3 nucleotides: TGTGCCAGCAGCCAAGGGACAGGGACTAGCGGGGCCGCCTACGAGCAGTACTTC. Translated, it gives CASSQGTGTSGAAYEQYF.

This clone was counted only a few times. The V call is TRBV25-1, the J call TRBJ1-1; D possibly corresponds to TRBD1 (6 bases). This CDR3 spans 16 amino acids. Germline V lookup: CDR1 MGHDK, CDR2 SYGVNS. V was shortened by 0 bases and J by 6 bases, with 17 bases between the two germline ends. The DNA of the CDR3 is TGTGCCAGCAGTGAATATACCAATACAGGGTCTCCTGAAGCTTTCTTT. It specifies CASSEYTNTGSPEAFF.

The genes are TRBV11-3 and TRBJ1-5; tentative D call: TRBD1 (6 bases). CDR1 is SGHNT, CDR2 YENEEA, per germline. V lost 11 bases and J 4 bases, leaving 9 bases between the germline ends. This CDR3 has 11 amino acids. The CDR3 DNA follows: TGTGCCCTGGACAGTAATCAGCCCCAGCATTTT. It yields the protein CALDSNQPQHF.

This sequence joins TRBV5-1 and TRBJ1-1; D is undetermined. In germline, CDR1 is SGHRS, CDR2 YFSETQ. The V and J ends lost 2 bases and 0 bases respectively, with 14 bases between them. This CDR3 contains 16 residues. CDR3 residues: CASSFLSVEVNTEAFF. Written as DNA, the CDR3 is TGCGCCAGCAGCTTTTTATCAGTGGAGGTGAACACTGAAGCTTTCTTT.

The CDR3: CASSPYPMGDRGNYGYTF. The CDR3 DNA sequence: TGCGCCAGCAGCCCTTACCCCATGGGGGACAGGGGTAACTATGGCTACACCTTC. The V and J genes are TRBV4-3 and TRBJ1-2; 10 nucleotides line up with TRBD1. Per germline, CDR1 LGHNA and CDR2 YSLEER. J lost 1 base, V lost 4 bases, and 12 bases had no gene match. The length of the CDR3 is 18 residues.

The chain joins TRBV13 to TRBJ2-7, with 9 bases that match TRBD1. CDR1 and CDR2 (germline): PRHDT, FYEKMQ (reference sequence). V dropped 5 bases and J dropped 2; count of bases not matched to a gene: 7. The CDR3 length is 15 residues. CDR3 residues: CASSPTGTGTYEQYF. Here the CDR3 DNA reads TGTGCCAGCAGCCCGACCGGGACAGGGACCTACGAGCAGTACTTC.